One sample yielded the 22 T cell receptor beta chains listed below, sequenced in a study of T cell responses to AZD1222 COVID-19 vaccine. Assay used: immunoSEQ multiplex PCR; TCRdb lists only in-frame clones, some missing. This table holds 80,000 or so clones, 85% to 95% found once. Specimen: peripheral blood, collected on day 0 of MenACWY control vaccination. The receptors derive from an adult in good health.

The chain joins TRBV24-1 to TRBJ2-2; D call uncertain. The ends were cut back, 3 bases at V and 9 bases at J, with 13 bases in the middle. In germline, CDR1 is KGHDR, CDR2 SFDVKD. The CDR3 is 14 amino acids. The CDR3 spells CATSDAGILRELFF. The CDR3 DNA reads TGTGCCACCAGTGATGCAGGAATCCTCCGGGAGCTGTTTTTT.

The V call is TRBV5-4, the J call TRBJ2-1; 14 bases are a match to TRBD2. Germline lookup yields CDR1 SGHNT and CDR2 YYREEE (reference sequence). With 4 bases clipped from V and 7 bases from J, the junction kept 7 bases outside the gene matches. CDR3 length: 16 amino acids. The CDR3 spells CASSGGLAGVLNEQFF. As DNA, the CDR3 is TGTGCCAGCAGCGGGGGACTAGCGGGAGTACTTAATGAGCAGTTCTTC.

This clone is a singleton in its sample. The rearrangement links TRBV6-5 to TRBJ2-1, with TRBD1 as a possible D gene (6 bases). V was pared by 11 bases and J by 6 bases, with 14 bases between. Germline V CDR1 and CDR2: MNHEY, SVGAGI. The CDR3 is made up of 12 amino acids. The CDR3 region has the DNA TGTGCCGCCTATTCAGGGGTCAATGAGCAGTTCTTC. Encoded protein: CAAYSGVNEQFF.

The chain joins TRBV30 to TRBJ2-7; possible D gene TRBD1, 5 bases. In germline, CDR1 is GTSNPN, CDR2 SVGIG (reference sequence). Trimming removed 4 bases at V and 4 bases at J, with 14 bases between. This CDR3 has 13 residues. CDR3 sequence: CAWTREASYEQYF. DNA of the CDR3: TGTGCCTGGACCAGGGAAGCATCTTACGAGCAGTACTTC.

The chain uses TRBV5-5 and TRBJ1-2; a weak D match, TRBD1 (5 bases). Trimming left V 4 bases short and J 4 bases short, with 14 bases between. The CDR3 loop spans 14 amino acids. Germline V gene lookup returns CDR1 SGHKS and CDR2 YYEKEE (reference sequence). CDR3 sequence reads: CASSGGDGAYGYTF. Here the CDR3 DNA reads TGTGCCAGCAGCGGTGGAGATGGGGCCTATGGCTACACCTTC. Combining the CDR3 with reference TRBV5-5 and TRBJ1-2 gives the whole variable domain DAGVTQSPTHLIKTRGQQVTLRCSPISGHKSVSWYQQVLGQGPQFIFQYYEKEERGRGNFPDRFSARQFPNYSSELNVNALLLGDSALYLCASSGGDGAYGYTFGSGTRLTVV.

In DNA, the CDR3 is TGCAGCGTTGCGAATAGAGAGACCCAGTACTTC. Encoded protein: CSVANRETQYF. V usage is TRBV29-1 and J usage is TRBJ2-5; D remains ambiguous. Germline CDR1 and CDR2: SQVTM and ANQGSEA. V was trimmed by 4 bases and J by 4 bases, leaving 7 bases between them. The CDR3 spans 11 residues.

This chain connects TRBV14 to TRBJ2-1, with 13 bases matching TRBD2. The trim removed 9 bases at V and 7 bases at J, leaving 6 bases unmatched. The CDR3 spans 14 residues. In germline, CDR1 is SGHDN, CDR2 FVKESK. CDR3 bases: TGTGCCAGTACCGGACTAGCGGGAGAGAATGAGCAGTTCTTC. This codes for CASTGLAGENEQFF.

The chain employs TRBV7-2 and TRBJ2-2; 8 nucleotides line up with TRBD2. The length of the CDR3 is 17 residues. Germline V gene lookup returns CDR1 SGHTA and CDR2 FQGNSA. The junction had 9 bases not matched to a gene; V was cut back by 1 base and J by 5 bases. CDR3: CASSLVTSGLGTGELFF. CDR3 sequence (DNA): TGTGCCAGCAGCTTAGTAACTAGCGGACTTGGGACCGGGGAGCTGTTTTTT.

The CDR3 region has the DNA TGTGCCAGCAGCTTAGGAGGGGCGGCTGGCTACACCTTC. Its protein product is CASSLGGAAGYTF. The rearrangement uses TRBV11-2 and TRBJ1-2, with D possibly being TRBD1 (5 bases). CDR1 is SGHAT and CDR2 is FQNNGV in the germline V gene. There are 13 residues in the CDR3. Trimming took off 1 base at V and 7 bases at J, with 10 bases between the two ends.

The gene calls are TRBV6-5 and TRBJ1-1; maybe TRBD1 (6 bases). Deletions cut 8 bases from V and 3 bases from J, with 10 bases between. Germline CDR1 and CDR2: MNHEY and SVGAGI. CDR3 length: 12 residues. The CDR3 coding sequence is TGTGCCAGCGAGGACAGACACACTGAAGCTTTCTTT. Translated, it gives CASEDRHTEAFF.

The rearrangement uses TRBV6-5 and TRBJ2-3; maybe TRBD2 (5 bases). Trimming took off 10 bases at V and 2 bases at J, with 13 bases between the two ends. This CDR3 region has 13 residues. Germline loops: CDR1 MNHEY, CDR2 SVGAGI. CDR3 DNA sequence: TGTGCCACCTCGAGGGCACACACAGATACGCAGTATTTT. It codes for CATSRAHTDTQYF.

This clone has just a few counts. The CDR3 loop reads CASSLWDTYEGTDTQYF. DNA of the CDR3: TGTGCCAGCAGTTTATGGGATACCTACGAGGGCACAGATACGCAGTATTTT. This chain joins TRBV28 and TRBJ2-3, with D unclear. The CDR3 extends over 17 amino acids. Germline V gene data show CDR1 as MDHEN and CDR2 as SYDVKM. Trimming took off 0 bases at V and 1 base at J, with 14 bases between the two ends.

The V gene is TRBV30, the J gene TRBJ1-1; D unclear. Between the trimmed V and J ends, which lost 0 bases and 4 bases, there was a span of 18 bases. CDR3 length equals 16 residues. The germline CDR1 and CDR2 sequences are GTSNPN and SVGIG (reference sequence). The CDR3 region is CAWSVREVRGITEAFF. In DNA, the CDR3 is TGTGCCTGGAGTGTACGTGAGGTCCGGGGTATCACTGAAGCTTTCTTT.

The CDR3 region is CASSLEWGPYNEQFF. As DNA, the CDR3 is TGTGCCAGCAGTTTAGAGTGGGGCCCTTACAATGAGCAGTTCTTC. The chain couples TRBV28 to TRBJ2-1; D may be TRBD1 (5 bases). The CDR3 is made up of 15 amino acids. CDR1 is MDHEN and CDR2 is SYDVKM in the germline V gene. V gave up 2 bases and J gave up 4 bases, with 12 bases separating them.

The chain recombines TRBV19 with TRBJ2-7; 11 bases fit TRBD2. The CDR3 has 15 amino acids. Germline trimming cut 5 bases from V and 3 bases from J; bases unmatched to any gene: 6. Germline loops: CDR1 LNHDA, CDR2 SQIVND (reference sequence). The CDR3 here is CASSPTGTSGYEQYF. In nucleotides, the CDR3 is TGTGCCAGTAGTCCCACCGGGACTAGCGGCTACGAGCAGTACTTC.

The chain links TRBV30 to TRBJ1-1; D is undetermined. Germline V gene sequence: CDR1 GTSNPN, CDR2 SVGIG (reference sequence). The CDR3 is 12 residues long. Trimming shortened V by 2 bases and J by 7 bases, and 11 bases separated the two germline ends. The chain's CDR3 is CAWSPLGYEAFF. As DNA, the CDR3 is TGTGCCTGGAGTCCCCTGGGCTATGAAGCTTTCTTT. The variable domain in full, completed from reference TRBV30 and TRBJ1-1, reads SQTIHQWPATLVQPVGSPLSLECTVEGTSNPNLYWYRQAAGRGLQLLFYSVGIGQISSEVPQNLSASRPQDRQFILSSKKLLLSDSGFYLCAWSPLGYEAFFGQGTRLTVV.

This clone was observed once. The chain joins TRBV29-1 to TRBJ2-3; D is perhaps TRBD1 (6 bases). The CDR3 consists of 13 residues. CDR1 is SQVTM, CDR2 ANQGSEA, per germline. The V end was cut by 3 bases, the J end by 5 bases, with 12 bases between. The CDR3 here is CSVDRQEIDTQYF. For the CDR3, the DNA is TGCAGCGTTGACCGACAGGAGATAGATACGCAGTATTTT.

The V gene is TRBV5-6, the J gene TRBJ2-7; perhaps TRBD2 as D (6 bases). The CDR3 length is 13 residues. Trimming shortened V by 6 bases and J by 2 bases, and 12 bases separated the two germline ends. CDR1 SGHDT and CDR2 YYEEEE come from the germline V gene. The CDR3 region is CASNPTGAYEQYF. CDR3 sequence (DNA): TGTGCCAGCAACCCGACGGGGGCCTACGAGCAGTACTTC.

CDR3 nucleotides: TGTGCCAGCAGCGACCGGACAGGGGGCACAGATACGCAGTATTTT. This codes for CASSDRTGGTDTQYF. The chain combines TRBV11-3 with TRBJ2-3; 9 positions agree with TRBD1. Germline CDR1 reads SGHNT; CDR2 reads YENEEA. The CDR3 length is 15 residues. The V and J ends lost 5 bases and 1 base, in that order; junction bases with no gene match: 4.

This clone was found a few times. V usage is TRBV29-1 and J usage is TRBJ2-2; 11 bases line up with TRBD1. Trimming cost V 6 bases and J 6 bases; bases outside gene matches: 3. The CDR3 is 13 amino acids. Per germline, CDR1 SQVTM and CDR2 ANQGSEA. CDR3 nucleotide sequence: TGCAGCGTGGGACAGGGGGTCCCCGGGGAGCTGTTTTTT. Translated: CSVGQGVPGELFF.

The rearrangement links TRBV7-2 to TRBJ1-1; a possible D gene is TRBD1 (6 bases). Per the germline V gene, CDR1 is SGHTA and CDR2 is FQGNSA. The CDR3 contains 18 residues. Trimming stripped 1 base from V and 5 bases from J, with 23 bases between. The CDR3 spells CASSLEFRLRGDGTEAFF. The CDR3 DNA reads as TGTGCCAGCAGCTTAGAGTTTAGGTTAAGGGGGGATGGGACTGAAGCTTTCTTT.

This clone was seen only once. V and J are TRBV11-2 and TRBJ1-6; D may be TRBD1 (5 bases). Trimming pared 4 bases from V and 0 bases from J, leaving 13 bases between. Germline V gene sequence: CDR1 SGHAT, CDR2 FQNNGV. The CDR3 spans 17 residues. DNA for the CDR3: TGTGCCAGCAGCTCGACTCAGGGCTCCTCCTATAATTCACCCCTCCACTTT. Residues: CASSSTQGSSYNSPLHF.